This T cell receptor (beta chain) was recorded in a study of control samples from healthy donors and cancer patients. The assay was immunoSEQ multiplex PCR, and TCRdb's table has in-frame clones only and misses some. The sample holds around 100,000 clones, 75% to 90% seen once. The source of this sequence is a man aged 55-75 years with lung cancer. Sequenced sample: PBMCs.

The CDR3 protein is CASSEGGNQPQHF. The CDR3 DNA reads TGTGCCAGCAGTGAAGGAGGCAATCAGCCCCAGCATTTT. This chain uses TRBV2 with TRBJ1-5, with no clear D. Trimming cost V 1 base and J 2 bases, with 3 bases left between them. This CDR3 has 13 residues. CDR1 and CDR2 from the germline V gene are SNHLY and FYNNEI.